In this sample, the clone carrying this T cell receptor beta chain turned up a few times. What it recognizes is unknown. The CDR3 regions of TCR beta were amplified from RNA transcripts. A set of HTBI primers served as the primers for a first-round RT-PCR of the TCR CDR3. TCRdb re-called the multiplex PCR reads through MiXCR, storing one row per CDR3 protein. Here the sample spans roughly 400,000 distinct CDR3 sequences, around 15% being singletons. The data belong to a study of T cells in Graves' hyperthyroidism and ophthalmopathy. General study results and limits: Blood also contained most expanded thyroid clonotypes above 0.001. Ophthalmopathy was distinguished from stable hyperthyroidism by 13 V-J signatures. Onset of ophthalmopathy came a median approximately 6 months after the model predicted it.

Diagnoses rested on clinical symptoms, serum thyroxine and TRAb, thyroid ultrasound and orbital computed tomography. This clonotype was obtained from a man between 45 and 60 years old with Graves' ophthalmopathy. What was sequenced was blood.

The CDR3 nucleotides read TGCAGTGCTACTGGGACAGGAGAAAATAGCAATCAGCCCCAGCATTTT. It yields the protein CSATGTGENSNQPQHF. The chain is built from TRBV20-1 and TRBJ1-5; 8 positions agree with TRBD1. The germline V gene has CDR1 DFQATT and CDR2 SNEGSKA (reference sequence). The CDR3 contains 16 residues. Germline trimming cut 4 bases from V and 0 bases from J; bases unmatched to any gene: 8.